Below, 11 T cell receptor beta chains from the same sample are listed, as sequenced in a study of beta chain features in type 1 diabetes. The study reverse transcribed the entire isolated RNA, so it sequenced expressed TCRB transcripts. Sequencing used immunoSEQ multiplex PCR; TCRdb keeps in-frame clones, though not all of them. Of around 190,000 clones listed, about 12% were seen once; the top ten hold about 0.58%. Sequencing was performed on central memory CD4+ T cells from blood. These receptors all stem from a woman younger than 35 in good health.

The chain employs TRBV4-3 and TRBJ2-5; TRBD1 matches at 9 bases. Germline CDR1 is LGHNA and CDR2 is YSLEER. V was clipped by 3 bases and J by 4 bases; unmatched bases: 9. The CDR3 covers 16 residues. DNA of the CDR3: TGCGCCAGCAGCCATGGATTACAGGGGGCGGGAGAGACCCAGTACTTC. Translated: CASSHGLQGAGETQYF.

The rearrangement joins TRBV5-4 to TRBJ2-1, with TRBD2 matching over 13 bases. CDR1 is SGHNT and CDR2 is YYREEE in the germline V gene (reference sequence). This CDR3 is 16 amino acids long. Unmatched junction bases numbered 6, after V lost 4 bases and J lost 5 bases. In DNA form, the CDR3 reads TGTGCCAGCAGCCCGCGACTAGCGGGGGGACACAATGAGCAGTTCTTC. Translating gives CASSPRLAGGHNEQFF.

V usage is TRBV7-9 and J usage is TRBJ1-4, with TRBD1 as a possible D gene (5 bases). Germline values: CDR1 SEHNR, CDR2 FQNEAQ (reference sequence). The CDR3 spans 14 residues. Trimming removed 4 bases from V and 6 bases from J, with 12 bases in between. The CDR3 protein is CASSSRGGDEKLFF. The CDR3 region has the DNA TGTGCCAGCAGCTCCCGCGGGGGGGATGAAAAACTGTTTTTT. The full variable domain, its missing parts supplied by reference TRBV7-9 and TRBJ1-4, is DTGVSQNPRHKITKRGQNVTFRCDPISEHNRLYWYRQTLGQGPEFLTYFQNEAQLEKSRLLSDRFSAERPKGSFSTLEIQRTEQGDSAMYLCASSSRGGDEKLFFGSGTQLSVL.

This clone has a handful of counts. V is TRBV4-1 and J is TRBJ1-5, with D unclear. V was clipped by 4 bases and J by 2 bases, with 15 bases between them. The CDR3 has 16 amino acids. CDR1 and CDR2 from the germline V gene are MGHRA and YSYEKL. CDR3 protein: CASSLLGLTGNQPQHF. The DNA of the CDR3 is TGCGCCAGCAGCCTCCTCGGACTGACGGGCAATCAGCCCCAGCATTTT.

This clone has only a few counts. Only one base separates this from a far larger clonotype, so it likely reflects a read error. This chain joins TRBV5-6 and TRBJ2-1; a possible D gene is TRBD1 (5 bases). Germline V gives CDR1 SGHDT, CDR2 YYEEEE. The V end lost 1 base, the J end lost 7 bases, and 9 bases lay between the germline ends. This CDR3 is 13 amino acids long. CDR3 DNA: TGTGCCAGCAGCTTGACCAGGGTGAATGAGCAGTTCTTC. It encodes CASSLTRVNEQFF.

This clone was observed a single time. V is TRBV7-9 and J is TRBJ2-7; unclear D gene. V shed 0 bases and J shed 4 bases, with 7 bases lying between them. Germline V gene data show CDR1 as SEHNR and CDR2 as FQNEAQ (reference sequence). This CDR3 is 13 amino acids long. The CDR3, as DNA: TGTGCCAGCAGCTTAGCTCCTAAGTACGAGCAGTACTTC. Amino acid sequence: CASSLAPKYEQYF.

At least ten counts were recorded for this clone. The chain joins TRBV29-1 to TRBJ2-3, with 11 bases lining up with TRBD2. Germline loops: CDR1 SQVTM, CDR2 ANQGSEA. V gave up 6 bases and J gave up 1 base; unmatched junction bases: 9. This CDR3 comprises 16 residues. Here the CDR3 DNA reads TGCAGCGTGACAACCGGGACTAGCGGAGGCACAGATACGCAGTATTTT. Translation gives CSVTTGTSGGTDTQYF.

Turning to this clone: The CDR3 end shows no conserved phenylalanine or tryptophan, and so a read error is likely. The DNA is left out, because the CDR3 cannot be placed on it with certainty; the CDR3 is given as TCRdb lists it. The V gene is TRBV7-2, the J gene TRBJ2-7; the D call TRBD2 from the table was never checked on the DNA. The CDR3 length is 11 residues, termini included. Per the germline V gene, CDR1 is SGHTA and CDR2 is FQGNSA. CDR3 amino acids: CASSLDDETSL.

This clone occurred a few times. The chain employs TRBV6-5 and TRBJ2-3, with 8 bases identical to TRBD2. CDR3 length: 14 amino acids. Losses at the gene ends were 6 bases for V and 3 bases for J; bases not matched to a gene: 5. CDR1 and CDR2 from the germline V gene are MNHEY and SVGAGI. The CDR3 reads CASRPRLATDTQYF. CDR3 sequence (DNA): TGTGCCAGCAGACCGCGACTAGCGACAGATACGCAGTATTTT.

V gene TRBV18 combines with J gene TRBJ1-2; no firm D call. The CDR3 is 12 amino acids. Trimming removed 3 bases from V and 4 bases from J, with 6 bases in between. The germline gives CDR1 KGHSH, CDR2 LQKENI. For the CDR3, the DNA is TGTGCCAGCTCACCTAATCTCTATGGCTACACCTTC. Protein sequence: CASSPNLYGYTF.

This clone came up a few times. This chain joins TRBV20-1 and TRBJ2-3; D gene uncertain. The germline V gene has CDR1 DFQATT and CDR2 SNEGSKA (reference sequence). V lost 6 bases to trimming and J lost 6 bases, with 10 bases between them. This CDR3 spans 11 amino acids. The CDR3 spells CSAPQVDTQYF. Written as DNA, the CDR3 is TGCAGTGCACCTCAGGTGGATACGCAGTATTTT.